This T cell receptor beta chain was documented in a study of siplizumab effects on memory and regulatory T cells. TCRdb keeps only in-frame clones here, not all; method: immunoSEQ multiplex PCR. The table includes 57,000 or so clones, approximately 95% detected once. With regard to this clone: Its antigen is still unknown.

Findings of the study overall: Of the proliferating CD4+ or CD8+ clones, roughly 75-95% lacked a naive or memory phenotype that could be assigned. Naive T cells seemed more diverse than memory cells and seemed major alloresponse contributors.

Losses at the gene ends were 6 bases for V and 5 bases for J; bases not matched to a gene: 20. The CDR3 runs to 18 residues. Germline V gives CDR1 MNHEY, CDR2 SMNVEV (reference sequence). Material for sequencing was CD8+ T cells sorted from blood. The chain is built from TRBV27 and TRBJ2-7; TRBD1 aligns across 9 bases. The source is a human donor in good health. This CDR3 is CASSRQGVRGPYIHEQYF. The CDR3 region has the DNA TGTGCCAGCAGCCGACAGGGGGTTAGAGGCCCCTATATCCACGAGCAGTACTTC.